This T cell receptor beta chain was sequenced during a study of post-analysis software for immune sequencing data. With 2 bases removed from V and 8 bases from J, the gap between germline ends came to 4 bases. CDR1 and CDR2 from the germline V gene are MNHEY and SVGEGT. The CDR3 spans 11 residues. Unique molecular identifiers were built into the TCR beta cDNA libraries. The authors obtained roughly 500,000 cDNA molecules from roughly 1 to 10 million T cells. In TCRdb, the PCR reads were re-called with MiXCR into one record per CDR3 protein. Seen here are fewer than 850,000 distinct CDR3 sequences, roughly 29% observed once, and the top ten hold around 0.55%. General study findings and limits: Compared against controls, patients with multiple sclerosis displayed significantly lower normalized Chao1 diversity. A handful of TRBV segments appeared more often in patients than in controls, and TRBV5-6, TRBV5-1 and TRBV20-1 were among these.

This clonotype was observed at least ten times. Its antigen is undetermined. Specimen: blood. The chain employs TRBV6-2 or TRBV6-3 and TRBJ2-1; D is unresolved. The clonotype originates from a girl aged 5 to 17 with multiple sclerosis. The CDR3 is CASSYLDEQFF. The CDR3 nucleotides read TGTGCCAGCAGTTACCTCGATGAGCAGTTCTTC.